This T cell receptor (beta chain) was recorded in a study of blood T cell repertoires in COVID-19. TCRdb's table, derived via immunoSEQ multiplex PCR, lists solely in-frame clones and lacks some. Of around 140,000 clones in the sample, over 80% were seen once. This CDR3 has 17 amino acids. Trimming pared 0 bases from V and 0 bases from J, leaving 14 bases between. The germline V gene encodes CDR1 SGHRS and CDR2 YFSETQ. This sequence joins TRBV5-1 and TRBJ2-3, with unresolved D. This sequence was found in a woman aged 50 to 60 with acute or convalescent COVID-19. The specimen was peripheral blood. The CDR3 region has the DNA TGCGCCAGCAGCTTGGACGGCGGCGGTCCGAGCACAGATACGCAGTATTTT. It encodes CASSLDGGGPSTDTQYF. The full variable domain, with the rest looked up from reference TRBV5-1 and TRBJ2-3, is KAGVTQTPRYLIKTRGQQVTLSCSPISGHRSVSWYQQTPGQGLQFLFEYFSETQRNKGNFPGRFSGRQFSNSRSEMNVSTLELGDSALYLCASSLDGGGPSTDTQYFGPGTRLTVL.